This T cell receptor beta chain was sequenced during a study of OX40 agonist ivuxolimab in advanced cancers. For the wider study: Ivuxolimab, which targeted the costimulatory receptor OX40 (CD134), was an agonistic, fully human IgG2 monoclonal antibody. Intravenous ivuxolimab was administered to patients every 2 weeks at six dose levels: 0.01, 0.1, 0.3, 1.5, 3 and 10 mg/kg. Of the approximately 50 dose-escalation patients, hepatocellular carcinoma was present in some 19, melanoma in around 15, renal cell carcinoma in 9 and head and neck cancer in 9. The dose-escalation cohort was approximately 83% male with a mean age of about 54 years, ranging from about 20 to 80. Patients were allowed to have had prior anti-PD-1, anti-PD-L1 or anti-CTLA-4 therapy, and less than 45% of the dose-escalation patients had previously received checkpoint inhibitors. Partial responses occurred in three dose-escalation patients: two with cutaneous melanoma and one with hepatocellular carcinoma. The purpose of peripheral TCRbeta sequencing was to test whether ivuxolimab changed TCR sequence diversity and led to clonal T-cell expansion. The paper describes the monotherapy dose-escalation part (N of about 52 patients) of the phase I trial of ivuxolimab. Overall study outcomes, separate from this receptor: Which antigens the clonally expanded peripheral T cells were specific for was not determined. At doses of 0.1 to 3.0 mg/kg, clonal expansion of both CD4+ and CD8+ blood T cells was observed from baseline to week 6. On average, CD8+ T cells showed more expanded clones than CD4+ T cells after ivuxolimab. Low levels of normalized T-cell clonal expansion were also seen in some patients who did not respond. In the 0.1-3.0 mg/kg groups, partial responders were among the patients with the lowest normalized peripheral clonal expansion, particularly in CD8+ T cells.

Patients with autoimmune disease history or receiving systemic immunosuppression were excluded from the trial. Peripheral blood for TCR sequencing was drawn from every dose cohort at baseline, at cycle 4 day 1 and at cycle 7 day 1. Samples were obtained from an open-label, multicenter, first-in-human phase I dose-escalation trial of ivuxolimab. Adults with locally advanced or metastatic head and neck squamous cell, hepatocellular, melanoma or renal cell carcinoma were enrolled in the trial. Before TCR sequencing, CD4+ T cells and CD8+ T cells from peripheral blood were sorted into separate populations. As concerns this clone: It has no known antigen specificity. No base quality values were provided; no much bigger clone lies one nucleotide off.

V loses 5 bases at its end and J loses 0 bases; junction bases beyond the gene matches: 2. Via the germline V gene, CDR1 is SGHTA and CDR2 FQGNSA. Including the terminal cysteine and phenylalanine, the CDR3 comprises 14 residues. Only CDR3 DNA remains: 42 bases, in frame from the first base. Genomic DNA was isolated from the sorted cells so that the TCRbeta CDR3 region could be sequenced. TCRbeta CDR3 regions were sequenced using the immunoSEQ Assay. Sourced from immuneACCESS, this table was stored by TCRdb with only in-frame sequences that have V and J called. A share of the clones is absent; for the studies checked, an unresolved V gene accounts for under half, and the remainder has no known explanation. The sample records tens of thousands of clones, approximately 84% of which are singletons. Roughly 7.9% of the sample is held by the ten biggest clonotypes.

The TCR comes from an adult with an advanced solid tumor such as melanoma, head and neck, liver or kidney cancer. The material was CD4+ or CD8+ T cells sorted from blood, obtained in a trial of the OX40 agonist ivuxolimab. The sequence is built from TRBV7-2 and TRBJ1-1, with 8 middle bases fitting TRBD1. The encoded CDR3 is CASSPQGVNTEAFF. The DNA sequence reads TGTGCCAGCAGCCCACAGGGGGTGAACACTGAAGCTTTCTTT.